The entry below describes one T cell receptor (beta chain). It has no known antigen specificity. Base qualities are not at hand, and no much larger clone is one base apart. TCRbeta CDR3 regions were amplified from genomic DNA by means of the immunoSEQ Assay, a bias-controlled multiplex PCR. Processing in the source paper ran as follows. Within the assay, amplification of reference gene primers was used to estimate how many nucleated cells each sample contained. To quantify the absolute abundance of each unique TCRbeta CDR3 rearrangement, sequence reads were collapsed and filtered. For each sample, productive Simpson clonality was calculated as the square root of Simpson's diversity index across productive rearrangements. This immuneACCESS table, as held by TCRdb, lists in-frame sequences with V and J called but not all clones. Of the missing ones, under half trace to an unresolved V gene in checked studies; the others have no known cause. V and J calls and clone size follow that table, whereas D and trimming were derived from the DNA. This sample is represented by over 150,000 clones; around 80% of them were singletons. Approximately 6.9% of the sample is held by the ten biggest clonotypes.

From cysteine to phenylalanine, the CDR3 is 14 amino acids long. Only CDR3 DNA is held: 42 bases, read in frame from base 1. For CDR1 and CDR2, the germline V gene (reference sequence) lists LNHDA and SQIVND. The V end gives up 7 bases and the J end 5 bases, leaving 11 bases in the junction not matched to a gene. The data originate from a study of blood T cell repertoires in COVID-19 (TCRdb year 2020). Regarding the research as a whole: Samples covering the acute and convalescent phases of COVID-19 were provided by collaborators in the United States, Italy and Spain. The samples were drawn from the first 160 participants of the ongoing ImmuneRACE study and from 950 to 1,500 subjects provided by 6 global collaborators. The material from the prospective study consisted of cDNA or gDNA derived from T cells, B-cell-depleted T cells, or PBMCs. The dataset comprised deeply sampled blood TCRbeta repertoires from subjects exposed to, actively infected with, or recovered from COVID-19. A de-identified subject ID, COVID-19 status, age in years and sex were almost always included in the sample metadata. Where available, HLA class I and class II types were obtained from metadata supplied by the sample provider rather than from assay-based typing. The repertoires were released in a freely available public database meant as a resource for research on the immune response to SARS-CoV-2.

The collaborating institutions used their own protocols to collect whole blood in K2EDTA tubes. Collaborator samples were shipped for TCRbeta analysis as frozen whole blood, isolated PBMCs, or DNA extracted from either sample type. Study-wide findings and limitations: The amount of clinical and demographic metadata varied by source and participant and was provided uncurated.

The chain was built from TRBV19 and TRBJ2-7, with 7 bases in between that match TRBD1. The receptor comes from a human donor with acute or convalescent COVID-19. The donor label of this sample is uncertain. Sequenced input: peripheral blood. Here the CDR3 is given as CASNEGDRVNEQYF. The sequence in DNA is TGTGCCAGTAACGAGGGAGACAGGGTGAACGAGCAGTACTTC.